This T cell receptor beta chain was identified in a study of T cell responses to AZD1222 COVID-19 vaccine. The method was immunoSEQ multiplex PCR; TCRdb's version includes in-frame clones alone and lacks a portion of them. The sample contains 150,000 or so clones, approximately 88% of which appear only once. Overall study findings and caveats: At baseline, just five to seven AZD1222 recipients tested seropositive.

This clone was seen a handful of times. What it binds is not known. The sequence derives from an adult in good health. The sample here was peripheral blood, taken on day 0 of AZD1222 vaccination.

The CDR3 bases are TGTGCCAGCAGTCCCGGGACTAGCCTAGATACGCAGTATTTT. Residues: CASSPGTSLDTQYF. This chain connects TRBV6-5 to TRBJ2-3; 9 bases are a match to TRBD2. Germline V gene sequence: CDR1 MNHEY, CDR2 SVGAGI. V lost 5 bases to trimming and J lost 5 bases; unmatched junction nucleotides: 5. The CDR3 extends over 14 amino acids.